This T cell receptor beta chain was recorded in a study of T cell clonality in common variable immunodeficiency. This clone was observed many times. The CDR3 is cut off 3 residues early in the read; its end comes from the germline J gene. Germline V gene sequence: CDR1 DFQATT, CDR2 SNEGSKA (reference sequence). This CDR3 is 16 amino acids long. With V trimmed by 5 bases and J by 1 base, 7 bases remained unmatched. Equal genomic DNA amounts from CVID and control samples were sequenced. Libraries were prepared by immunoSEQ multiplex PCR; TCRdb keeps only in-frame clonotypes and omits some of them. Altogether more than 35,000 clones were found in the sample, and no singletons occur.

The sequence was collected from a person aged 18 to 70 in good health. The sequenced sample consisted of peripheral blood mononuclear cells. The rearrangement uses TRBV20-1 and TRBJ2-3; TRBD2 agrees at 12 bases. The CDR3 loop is CSAETSGRFGTDTQYF. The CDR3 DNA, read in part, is TGCAGTGCTGAGACTAGCGGGAGATTTGGCACAGATACG.